What follows describes a single T cell receptor (beta chain). What it binds is not known. Exclusion of a patient followed from autoimmune disease history or systemic immunosuppression. The sample comes from a study of OX40 agonist ivuxolimab in advanced cancers. Study results and limitations: Mean expanded clone counts were higher in CD8+ than CD4+ T cells.

CDR3 length: 14 amino acids. Between the trimmed V and J ends, which lost 1 base and 7 bases, there was a span of 11 bases. The germline V gene encodes CDR1 LGHNA and CDR2 YSLEER. Generated by immunoSEQ multiplex PCR, the TCRdb table keeps only in-frame clones and is missing some. Among some 95,000 clones, approximately 86% were seen once, and the ten largest hold 3.8%. The origin of this receptor is an adult with an advanced solid tumor such as melanoma, head and neck, liver or kidney cancer. Here the sequenced sample was CD4+ or CD8+ T cells sorted from blood, taken in a trial of the OX40 agonist ivuxolimab. The rearrangement links TRBV4-3 to TRBJ2-1; D is ambiguous. Here the CDR3 reads CASSQAGKVNEQFF. CDR3 nucleotides: TGCGCCAGCAGCCAAGCGGGCAAGGTGAATGAGCAGTTCTTC.